These T cell receptor beta chains were read from a single sample in a study of CD8 T cells in ankylosing spondylitis. In TCRdb, the 5' RACE reads were re-called with MiXCR into one record per CDR3 protein. This table holds a few hundred thousand distinct CDR3 sequences, 20% to 30% found once. The sequencing input was blood, either unsorted or a sorted T cell fraction (not recorded which). The receptors originated from a male donor with ankylosing spondylitis or in good health (not recorded which). Each CDR3 is given with its conserved first and last residue. D genes are given only for firm matches. Some rows mark clone size as missing; the rest say once, few, many or name a class of expanded clone.

j_call | v_call | d_call | clone_size | cdr3_aa | cdr3_nt
TRBJ1-2 | TRBV5-8 | . | . | CAISPGTLDGYTF | TGTGCCATCAGCCCTGGGACGCTCGATGGCTACACCTTC
TRBJ2-4 | TRBV20-1 | . | few | CSASAVSSSKNIQYF | TGCAGTGCTAGTGCGGTTAGTTCGTCCAAAAACATTCAGTACTTC
TRBJ2-3 | TRBV12-3/TRBV12-4 | . | many | CASTFRLGNTDTQYF | TGTGCCAGCACCTTCAGACTAGGGAACACAGATACGCAGTATTTT
TRBJ1-2 | TRBV20-1 | . | many | CSARVPDGSVYGYTF | TGCAGTGCTAGAGTACCGGACGGCTCTGTCTATGGCTACACCTTC
TRBJ2-5 | TRBV5-6 | . | . | CASRETGREGETQYF | TGTGCCAGCAGAGAGACAGGAAGAGAGGGAGAGACCCAGTACTTC
TRBJ2-1 | TRBV15 | . | few | CATSGGTSRTHNEQFF | TGTGCCACCAGCGGCGGCACTAGCCGTACTCACAATGAGCAGTTCTTC
TRBJ1-5 | TRBV12-3/TRBV12-4 | . | . | CASSRDPGASNQPQHF | TGTGCCAGCAGCCGGGACCCAGGGGCCAGCAATCAGCCCCAGCATTTT
TRBJ2-3 | TRBV20-1 | . | . | CSARRQATSTDTQYF | TGCAGTGCCAGAAGACAAGCGACTAGCACAGATACGCAGTATTTT
TRBJ2-3 | TRBV20-1 | . | many | CSARDFPRWTISGPDTQYF | TGCAGTGCTAGAGATTTCCCCAGATGGACTATCTCGGGCCCAGATACGCAGTATTTT
TRBJ2-3 | TRBV6-1 | TRBD2 | . | CASSKRTGGDTQYF | TGTGCCAGCAGCAAACGAACGGGGGGAGATACGCAGTATTTT
TRBJ2-5 | TRBV20-1 | . | . | CSARDLGQETQYF | TGCAGTGCTAGAGATCTCGGACAAGAGACCCAGTACTTC
TRBJ2-3 | TRBV10-3 | . | many | CAISELEGDTQYF | TGTGCCATCAGTGAGCTAGAGGGAGATACGCAGTATTTT
TRBJ2-1 | TRBV20-1 | TRBD1 | many | CSASGGRGQGYNEQFF | TGCAGTGCTAGTGGGGGTAGAGGACAGGGTTACAATGAGCAGTTCTTC
TRBJ2-2 | TRBV20-1 | TRBD1 | many | CSAPGQGAGGELFF | TGCAGTGCTCCGGGACAGGGGGCAGGCGGGGAGCTGTTTTTT
TRBJ2-3 | TRBV20-1 | . | . | CSAHTEDTQYF | TGCAGTGCTCATACCGAGGACACGCAGTATTTT
TRBJ2-5 | TRBV24-1 | . | . | CATSDPYQETQYF | TGTGCCACCAGTGATCCTTACCAAGAGACCCAGTACTTC
TRBJ1-2 | TRBV20-1 | . | many | CSAPLTGPGGYTF | TGCAGTGCTCCCTTGACCGGTCCGGGTGGCTACACCTTC
TRBJ2-5 | TRBV12-3/TRBV12-4 | TRBD1 | few | CASRRGQGAQETQYF | TGTGCCAGCAGAAGAGGACAGGGGGCTCAAGAGACCCAGTACTTC
TRBJ1-5 | TRBV12-3/TRBV12-4 | . | . | CASSSRCQPQHF | TGTGCCAGCAGTTCCAGGTGTCAGCCCCAGCATTTT
TRBJ2-6 | TRBV5-5 | . | . | CASSLVGAGANVLTF | TGTGCCAGCAGCTTGGTAGGGGCTGGGGCCAACGTCCTGACTTTC
TRBJ2-7 | TRBV12-3/TRBV12-4 | . | . | CASSETSLNYEQYF | TGTGCCAGTTCGGAAACTAGCCTGAACTACGAGCAGTACTTC
TRBJ1-2 | TRBV20-1 | . | . | CSARDWQENYGYTF | TGCAGTGCTAGAGATTGGCAGGAGAACTATGGCTACACCTTC
TRBJ2-7 | TRBV29-1 | . | many | CSVVGGHYEQYF | TGCAGCGTGGTAGGCGGTCACTACGAGCAGTACTTC
TRBJ2-1 | TRBV20-1 | TRBD1 | . | CSATQPGQDNNEQFF | TGCAGTGCTACCCAACCGGGACAGGACAACAATGAGCAGTTCTTC
TRBJ1-1 | TRBV6-5 | TRBD1 | once | CASSYGTGNTEAFF | TGTGCCAGCAGTTATGGGACAGGGAACACTGAAGCTTTCTTT
TRBJ2-2 | TRBV6-5 | . | once | CASSYVQGPGELFF | TGTGCCAGCAGTTACGTCCAGGGCCCCGGGGAGCTGTTTTTT
TRBJ2-1 | TRBV20-1 | . | many | CSARQDGTYNEQFF | TGCAGTGCTAGACAGGACGGTACCTACAATGAGCAGTTCTTC
TRBJ2-3 | TRBV18 | . | few | CASSPQGSRADTQYF | TGTGCCAGCTCACCACAGGGTAGTCGGGCAGATACGCAGTATTTT
TRBJ2-5 | TRBV7-8 | . | few | CASSLRRGSFSETQYF | TGTGCCAGCAGCTTAAGGAGGGGCTCTTTTTCGGAGACCCAGTACTTC
TRBJ2-2 | TRBV4-1 | . | . | CASSPLRGPLTGELFF | TGCGCCAGCAGCCCTTTGAGGGGCCCCCTCACCGGGGAGCTGTTTTTT
TRBJ1-6 | TRBV12-3/TRBV12-4 | TRBD1 | few | CASSYRGRWGSPLHF | TGTGCCAGCAGCTACAGGGGTCGCTGGGGTTCACCCCTCCACTTT
TRBJ2-3 | TRBV29-1 | . | many | CSVHQGTDTQYF | TGCAGCGTTCACCAGGGAACAGATACGCAGTATTTT
TRBJ1-2 | TRBV12-3/TRBV12-4 | . | many | CASSLFVRRGNGYTF | TGTGCCAGCAGTTTATTTGTGCGTAGGGGTAATGGCTACACCTTC
TRBJ2-2 | TRBV24-1 | . | many | CATSPQGRTGELFF | TGTGCCACCAGTCCCCAGGGGAGGACCGGGGAGCTGTTTTTT
TRBJ2-1 | TRBV12-3/TRBV12-4 | TRBD2 | few | CASSLRGGLGNEQFF | TGTGCCAGCAGTTTGCGGGGGGGGCTGGGCAATGAGCAGTTCTTC
TRBJ2-7 | TRBV6-6 | . | . | CASTAGAHEQYF | TGTGCCAGCACGGCGGGGGCACACGAGCAGTACTTC
TRBJ2-4 | TRBV5-1 | . | many | CASSLAGDIQYF | TGCGCCAGCAGCTTGGCCGGGGACATTCAGTACTTC
TRBJ2-7 | TRBV12-3/TRBV12-4 | TRBD2 | many | CASSLWEGMQYF | TGTGCCAGCAGTTTATGGGAGGGGATGCAGTACTTC
TRBJ1-1 | TRBV6-1 | . | many | CASSERGSRDEAFF | TGTGCCAGCAGTGAAAGGGGGAGTAGGGATGAAGCTTTCTTT
TRBJ2-1 | TRBV20-1 | . | . | CSAGAYRDNEQFF | TGCAGTGCTGGCGCATACAGGGACAATGAGCAGTTCTTC
TRBJ2-3 | TRBV10-3 | . | . | CATGEPAVTDTQYF | TGTGCCACCGGGGAGCCGGCTGTCACAGATACGCAGTATTTT
TRBJ1-1 | TRBV29-1 | TRBD1 | . | CSVHRGNTEAFF | TGCAGCGTCCACAGGGGAAACACTGAAGCTTTCTTT
TRBJ2-3 | TRBV4-1 | . | many | CASSLGQGSGTQYF | TGCGCCAGCAGCCTAGGGCAGGGTAGCGGTACGCAGTATTTT
TRBJ2-3 | TRBV18 | . | . | CASSPPGSLFDTQYF | TGTGCCAGCTCACCACCGGGCTCGTTGTTCGATACGCAGTATTTT
TRBJ2-3 | TRBV10-3 | . | . | CAIGDGVGDTQYF | TGTGCCATCGGCGACGGGGTGGGGGATACGCAGTATTTT
TRBJ1-2 | TRBV7-2 | . | many | CASSLGFGWGYGYTF | TGTGCCAGCAGCTTAGGGTTCGGATGGGGCTATGGCTACACCTTC
TRBJ2-3 | TRBV25-1 | . | many | CASSEARRGSTDTQYF | TGTGCCAGCAGTGAAGCTAGGCGGGGAAGCACAGATACGCAGTATTTT
TRBJ1-1 | TRBV6-6 | . | many | CASSPMNTEAFF | TGTGCCAGCAGTCCCATGAACACTGAAGCTTTCTTT
TRBJ2-7 | TRBV6-5 | TRBD1 | . | CASVNRGRDEQYF | TGTGCCAGCGTTAACAGGGGCCGGGACGAGCAGTACTTC
TRBJ2-7 | TRBV10-3 | TRBD1 | . | CAISASGQGIYEQYF | TGTGCCATCAGTGCCTCGGGACAGGGCATTTACGAGCAGTACTTC
TRBJ2-6 | TRBV10-3 | TRBD2 | many | CAISDGLAGGSGANVLTF | TGTGCCATCAGTGACGGACTAGCGGGGGGCTCCGGGGCCAACGTCCTGACTTTC
TRBJ2-3 | TRBV12-3/TRBV12-4 | . | many | CASSLERGDTQYF | TGTGCCAGCAGTTTAGAAAGGGGAGATACGCAGTATTTT
TRBJ1-2 | TRBV20-1 | TRBD1 | few | CSARGLTGDGYTF | TGCAGTGCTAGAGGACTAACAGGGGACGGCTACACCTTC
TRBJ2-3 | TRBV12-2 | . | . | CASPGQGSTDTQYF | TGTGCAAGTCCGGGCCAGGGGAGCACAGATACGCAGTATTTT
TRBJ2-1 | TRBV29-1 | . | many | CSVETPGRFFSYNEQFF | TGCAGCGTTGAAACCCCGGGTAGGTTTTTTTCCTACAATGAGCAGTTCTTC